This T cell receptor beta chain was recorded in a study of radiotherapy plus CTLA-4 blockade in lung cancer (dated by TCRdb to the late 2010s). Concerning the study at large: Among the enrolled patients, about 19% had an objective response, and 31% reached disease control. Study-level results and caveats: Early dynamic changes in blood T cell clones, together with increased serum interferon-beta after radiation, were reported as the strongest predictors of response. TCR clones derived from tumors expanded in peripheral blood after treatment with radiotherapy and ipilimumab.

Libraries were built with the immunoSEQ multiplex PCR assay. This is the immuneACCESS table as TCRdb keeps it, with only in-frame sequences that have V and J called. A part of the clones is gone; compared with another copy, unresolved V genes explain less than half, and the rest is unexplained. The sample table contains around 40,000 clones; only one count was recorded for 70% to 90% of them. Of the sample, 22% is held by the ten largest clones. The study tested focal radiation therapy combined with CTLA-4 blockade (ipilimumab) in patients with chemo-refractory metastatic non-small-cell lung cancer. As for this clone: Its antigen specificity is not known. Base qualities are not provided; no much larger clone lies one nucleotide away.

The clonotype comes from a human donor with non-small cell lung cancer whose response to radiotherapy plus ipilimumab could not be evaluated. The specimen comprised peripheral blood, sampled from a patient treated with radiotherapy plus ipilimumab.

The DNA reads as follows: TGTGCCAGCAGTCGACAGGGATGGGGCACTGAAGCTTTCTTT. The translation is CASSRQGWGTEAFF. This chain is built from TRBV27 and TRBJ1-1, and TRBD1 matches 7 of the central bases. CDR1 and CDR2 were assigned from the germline V gene (reference sequence) as MNHEY and SMNVEV. V trim: 5 bases; J trim: 4 bases; unmatched bases: 7. The CDR3 spans 14 residues, from the cysteine through the phenylalanine. Only the CDR3 portion is preserved as DNA: 42 bases, with reading frame beginning at the first base.